One and the same sample provided the 17 T cell receptor beta chains below, sequenced in a study of blood T cell repertoires in COVID-19. Repertoires were generated with immunoSEQ multiplex PCR, while TCRdb's copy carries only in-frame clones and drops some. The sample has about 100,000 clones, just under 80% seen once; the top ten hold around 10%. Input material: peripheral blood. Source of these receptors: a woman aged 70 to 79 with acute or convalescent COVID-19.

This clone was seen a few times. V and J are TRBV12-3 or TRBV12-4 and TRBJ1-1; D is possibly TRBD1 (5 bases). This CDR3 region has 11 residues. The V end was cut by 2 bases, the J end by 10 bases, with 8 bases between. The CDR3 reads CASSLQGAAFF. The DNA of the CDR3 is TGTGCCAGCAGTTTACAGGGTGCAGCTTTCTTT.

The chain uses TRBV19 and TRBJ2-5, with 11 bases matching TRBD2. CDR1 and CDR2 (germline): LNHDA, SQIVND (reference sequence). This CDR3 is 16 amino acids long. V dropped 4 bases and J dropped 4; count of bases not matched to a gene: 8. DNA for the CDR3: TGTGCCAGTAGTACTGCTAGCGGGGGGACCGCAGAGACCCAGTACTTC. Translation gives CASSTASGGTAETQYF. The full variable domain, completed using reference TRBV19 and TRBJ2-5, is DGGITQSPKYLFRKEGQNVTLSCEQNLNHDAMYWYRQDPGQGLRLIYYSQIVNDFQKGDIAEGYSVSREKKESFPLTVTSAQKNPTAFYLCASSTASGGTAETQYFGPGTRLLVL.

The chain combines TRBV6-5 with TRBJ2-7; 7 bases fit TRBD1. Germline CDR1 is MNHEY and CDR2 is SVGAGI. The CDR3 extends over 15 amino acids. Trimming at V came to 5 bases and at J to 0 bases, leaving 7 bases not matched to a gene. The CDR3 loop reads CASSNLRQGSYEQYF. CDR3 nucleotide sequence: TGTGCCAGCAGTAATTTGAGACAGGGCTCCTACGAGCAGTACTTC.

The rearrangement uses TRBV27 and TRBJ2-7; the D gene is possibly TRBD1 (5 bases). CDR3 size: 14 residues. Germline CDR1 is MNHEY and CDR2 is SMNVEV (reference sequence). Trimming cost V 0 bases and J 1 base, with 7 bases left between them. Here the CDR3 DNA reads TGTGCCAGCAGTTTATCTTGGACATCCTACGAGCAGTACTTC. Translating it yields CASSLSWTSYEQYF.

The V gene is TRBV7-8, the J gene TRBJ2-5, with 8 bases fitting TRBD1. The CDR3 extends over 20 amino acids. V was pared by 2 bases and J by 3 bases, with 20 bases of the junction left unmatched. Looked up from germline, CDR1 is SGHVS and CDR2 is FQNEAQ. The CDR3 here is CASSLKLDRVIPQQEETQYF. CDR3 nucleotide sequence: TGTGCCAGCAGCTTAAAGCTGGACAGGGTAATACCCCAACAGGAAGAGACCCAGTACTTC.

V usage is TRBV19 and J usage is TRBJ1-2; D may be TRBD1 (5 bases). Trimming removed 3 bases from V and 4 bases from J, with 15 bases in between. Germline lookup yields CDR1 LNHDA and CDR2 SQIVND (reference sequence). This CDR3 contains 15 residues. CDR3 nucleotide sequence: TGTGCCAGTAGTATTGGGGTGGGGCAAAGCTATGGCTACACCTTC. This encodes CASSIGVGQSYGYTF.

The rearrangement uses TRBV5-6 and TRBJ1-4; D not resolved. Germline V CDR1 and CDR2: SGHDT, YYEEEE. This CDR3 is 15 amino acids long. Trimming took off 5 bases at V and 8 bases at J, with 19 bases between the two ends. The CDR3 sequence: CASSTTQVPVEKLFF. In nucleotides, the CDR3 is TGTGCCAGCAGTACAACCCAGGTTCCAGTGGAAAAACTGTTTTTT. Combining the CDR3 with reference TRBV5-6 and TRBJ1-4 gives the whole variable domain DAGVTQSPTHLIKTRGQQVTLRCSPKSGHDTVSWYQQALGQGPQFIFQYYEEEERQRGNFPDRFSGHQFPNYSSELNVNALLLGDSALYLCASSTTQVPVEKLFFGSGTQLSVL.

CDR3 DNA sequence: TGTGCCAGCAGCTCAGGGGACTACCGCTCCTACGAGCAGTACGTC. Amino acid sequence: CASSSGDYRSYEQYV. The chain recombines TRBV7-9 with TRBJ2-7, with D possibly matching TRBD2 (7 bases). Trimming removed 4 bases from V and 0 bases from J, with 13 bases in between. This CDR3 has 15 amino acids. Germline-derived CDR1 and CDR2 are SEHNR and FQNEAQ (reference sequence).

The V gene is TRBV6-5, the J gene TRBJ1-2; 9 nucleotides line up with TRBD1. The CDR3 is 14 residues long. With V trimmed by 3 bases and J by 5 bases, 4 bases remained unmatched. Looked up from germline, CDR1 is MNHEY and CDR2 is SVGAGI. The CDR3 region is CASSYDRGKYGYTF. CDR3 sequence (DNA): TGTGCCAGCAGTTATGACAGGGGGAAGTATGGCTACACCTTC.

The chain recombines TRBV5-8 with TRBJ2-7; TRBD1 matches at 12 bases. This CDR3 is built from 14 residues. Germline values: CDR1 SGHTS, CDR2 YDEGEE. The ends lost 4 bases at V and 8 bases at J; junction bases unmatched: 7. CDR3 nucleotide sequence: TGTGCCAGCAGCCAGAAGGGGACAGGGGGCCAGCAGTACTTC. Its protein product is CASSQKGTGGQQYF.

The chain has TRBV27 and TRBJ1-3; no firm D call. This CDR3 is 16 amino acids long. Trimming cost V 3 bases and J 0 bases, with 12 bases left between them. Germline CDR1 and CDR2: MNHEY and SMNVEV (reference sequence). DNA for the CDR3: TGTGCCAGCAGTTTCTACCCAGGCTACTCTGGAAACACCATATATTTT. Translating it yields CASSFYPGYSGNTIYF.

This chain uses TRBV10-3 with TRBJ2-3, with D possibly TRBD1 on 5 matching bases. V lost 10 bases, J lost 4 bases, and 9 bases lay in between. The CDR3 has 11 amino acids. Germline CDR1 is ENHRY and CDR2 is SYGVKD. The CDR3 DNA is TGTGCCACAGGGTGGGCAGATACGCAGTATTTT. Translated: CATGWADTQYF.

This clone was picked up a small number of times. The chain combines TRBV19 with TRBJ2-5; TRBD2 matches at 12 bases. The CDR3 runs 15 residues. Germline CDR1 reads LNHDA; CDR2 reads SQIVND (reference sequence). With V trimmed by 4 bases and J by 7 bases, 7 bases remained unmatched. The CDR3 sequence: CASSKASGGEGTQYF. The CDR3 DNA is TGTGCCAGTAGTAAGGCTAGCGGGGGGGAGGGGACCCAGTACTTC.

The genes are TRBV10-3 and TRBJ2-1, with a weak D call TRBD2 (5 bases). The CDR3 has 12 amino acids. From germline, CDR1 is ENHRY and CDR2 SYGVKD. Between the trimmed V and J ends, which lost 4 bases and 7 bases, there was a span of 8 bases. The CDR3: CAISVGGNEQFF. For the CDR3, the DNA is TGTGCCATCAGTGTTGGCGGGAATGAGCAGTTCTTC.

This clone has only a few counts. The gene calls are TRBV27 and TRBJ2-7; 7 bases line up with TRBD1. The CDR3 sequence is 15 residues long. V shed 3 bases and J 0 bases; nucleotides not matched to a gene: 5. Per germline, CDR1 MNHEY and CDR2 SMNVEV (reference sequence). The CDR3 reads CASSFRGFGSYEQYV. The CDR3 bases are TGTGCCAGCAGTTTCAGGGGGTTTGGCTCCTACGAGCAGTACGTC.

CDR3 nucleotides: TGTGCCAGCACGGACAGGGGGCGGGAGTTCTTC. Translation gives CASTDRGREFF. The chain carries TRBV12-3 or TRBV12-4 and TRBJ2-1, with 11 bases matching TRBD1. The CDR3 extends over 11 amino acids. The trim removed 7 bases at V and 14 bases at J, leaving 4 bases unmatched.

The chain uses TRBV5-1 and TRBJ2-2; 11 bases are a match to TRBD1. Germline CDR1 SGHRS, CDR2 YFSETQ. The CDR3 spans 18 residues. J gave up 3 bases and V 0 bases, and 7 bases lay outside the gene matches. CDR3 loop: CASSLATGQGAYTGELFF. In DNA, the CDR3 is TGCGCCAGCAGCTTGGCTACCGGACAGGGGGCATACACCGGGGAGCTGTTTTTT.